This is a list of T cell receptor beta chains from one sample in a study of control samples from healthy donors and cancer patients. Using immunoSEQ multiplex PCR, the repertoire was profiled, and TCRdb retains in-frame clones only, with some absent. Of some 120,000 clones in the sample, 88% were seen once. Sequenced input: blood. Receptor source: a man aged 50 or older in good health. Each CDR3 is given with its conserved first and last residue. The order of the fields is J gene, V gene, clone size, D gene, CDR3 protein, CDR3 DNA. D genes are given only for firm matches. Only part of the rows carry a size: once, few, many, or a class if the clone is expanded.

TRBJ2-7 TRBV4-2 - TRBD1 CASSQNIGTATYEQYF TGTGCCAGCAGCCAAAATATCGGGACAGCCACCTACGAGCAGTACTTC
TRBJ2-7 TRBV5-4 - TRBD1 CASSKAGTASYEQYF TGTGCCAGCAGCAAAGCCGGGACAGCCTCCTACGAGCAGTACTTC
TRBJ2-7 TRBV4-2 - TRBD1 CASSLSWDSTYEQYF TGTGCCAGCAGCCTGTCGTGGGACAGCACCTACGAGCAGTACTTC
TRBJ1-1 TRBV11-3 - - CASSLGSRVVVNTEAFF TGTGCCAGCAGCTTAGGCTCGAGGGTAGTGGTGAACACTGAAGCTTTCTTT
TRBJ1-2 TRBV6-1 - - CASSEPLNYGYTF TGTGCCAGCAGTGAACCGCTGAACTATGGCTACACCTTC
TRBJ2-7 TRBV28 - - CASSLWNTLGEQYF TGTGCCAGCAGTTTATGGAATACGCTTGGGGAGCAGTACTTC
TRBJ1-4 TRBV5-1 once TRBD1 CASSLATGGYEKLFF TGCGCCAGCAGCCTTGCGACAGGGGGCTATGAAAAACTGTTTTTT
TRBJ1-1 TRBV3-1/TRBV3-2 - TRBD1 CASSQGGQGAAFF TGTGCCAGCAGCCAAGGGGGACAGGGGGCAGCTTTCTTT
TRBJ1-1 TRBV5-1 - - CASSLDRMNTEAFF TGCGCCAGCAGCTTGGACAGGATGAACACTGAAGCTTTCTTT
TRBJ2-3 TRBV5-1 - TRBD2 CASTWTSGGTTDTQYF TGCGCCAGCACCTGGACTAGCGGGGGCACCACAGATACGCAGTATTTT
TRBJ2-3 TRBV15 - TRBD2 CATGTSGHTDTQYF TGTGCCACCGGGACTAGCGGCCACACAGATACGCAGTATTTT
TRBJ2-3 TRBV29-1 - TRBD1 CSVEGGTGYADTQYF TGCAGCGTTGAAGGCGGGACAGGATACGCAGATACGCAGTATTTT
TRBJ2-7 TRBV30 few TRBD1 CAFTGTGIVYEQYF TGTGCCTTCACCGGGACAGGGATCGTCTACGAGCAGTACTTC
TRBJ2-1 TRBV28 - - CASSLQGGSSYNEQFF TGTGCCAGCAGTTTGCAAGGGGGAAGCTCCTACAATGAGCAGTTCTTC
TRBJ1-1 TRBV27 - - CASSLWAEPNTEAFF TGTGCCAGCAGTTTATGGGCAGAACCAAACACTGAAGCTTTCTTT
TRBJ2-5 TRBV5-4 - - CASRPTGIETQYF TGTGCCAGCAGACCCACAGGGATAGAGACCCAGTACTTC
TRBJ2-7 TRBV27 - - CASSYLGEQYF TGTGCCAGCAGTTATTTAGGGGAGCAGTACTTC
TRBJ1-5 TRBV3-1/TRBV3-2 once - CASSPPGRGQPQHF TGTGCCAGCAGCCCCCCGGGAAGGGGACAGCCCCAGCATTTT
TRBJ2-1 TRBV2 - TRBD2 CASSEAGSSGGYNEQFF TGTGCCAGCAGTGAAGCCGGCTCTAGCGGGGGTTACAATGAGCAGTTCTTC
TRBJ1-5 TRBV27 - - CASSTGSNQPQHF TGTGCCAGCAGTACGGGTAGCAATCAGCCCCAGCATTTT
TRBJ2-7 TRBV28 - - CASSSGGSYEQYF TGTGCCAGCAGTTCAGGGGGGAGCTACGAGCAGTACTTC
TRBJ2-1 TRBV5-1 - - CASTSGTVPGDEQFF TGCGCCAGCACTTCCGGGACGGTGCCGGGGGATGAGCAGTTCTTC
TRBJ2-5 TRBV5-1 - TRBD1 CASSSQPPGQGTGTQYF TGCGCCAGCAGCTCCCAACCTCCGGGACAGGGGACGGGGACCCAGTACTTC
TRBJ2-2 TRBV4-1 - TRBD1 CASSQPDRVGYTGELFF TGCGCCAGCAGCCAACCGGACAGGGTGGGTTACACCGGGGAGCTGTTTTTT
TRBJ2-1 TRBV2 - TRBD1 CASSEGIGDREFF TGTGCCAGCAGTGAAGGGATTGGGGACAGGGAGTTCTTC
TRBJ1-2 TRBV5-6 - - CASSLEGNGYTF TGTGCCAGCAGCTTGGAGGGGAATGGCTACACCTTC
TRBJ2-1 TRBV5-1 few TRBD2 CASRPRLAGYEQFF TGCGCCAGCAGACCCCGACTAGCGGGGTATGAGCAGTTCTTC
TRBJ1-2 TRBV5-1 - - CASSLGGAYGYTF TGCGCCAGCAGCTTGGGGGGGGCCTATGGCTACACCTTC
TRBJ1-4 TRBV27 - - CASSLRALPNEKLFF TGTGCCAGCAGTTTACGGGCACTCCCTAATGAAAAACTGTTTTTT
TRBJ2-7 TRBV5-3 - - CARSFAGDTSYEQYF TGTGCCAGAAGCTTCGCGGGGGACACCTCCTACGAGCAGTACTTC
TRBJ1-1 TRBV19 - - CASTDQGSVVNTEAFF TGTGCCAGTACCGACCAGGGGTCCGTTGTCAACACTGAAGCTTTCTTT
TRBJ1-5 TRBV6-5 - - CASSYTVGQPQHF TGTGCCAGCAGTTACACAGTCGGTCAGCCCCAGCATTTT
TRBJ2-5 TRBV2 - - CASSEFPQYF TGTGCCAGCAGTGAATTCCCCCAGTACTTC
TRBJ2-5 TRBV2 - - CASRGRVSETQYF TGTGCCAGCAGGGGCAGGGTGTCAGAGACCCAGTACTTC
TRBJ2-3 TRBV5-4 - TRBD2 CASSLAPQLAGTDTQYF TGTGCCAGCAGCTTGGCCCCCCAACTAGCGGGCACAGATACGCAGTATTTT
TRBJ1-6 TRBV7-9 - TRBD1 CASRESGTGRSPLHF TGTGCCAGCAGAGAATCCGGGACAGGGCGTTCACCCCTCCACTTT
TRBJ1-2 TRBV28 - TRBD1 CASTMTGGRGYTF TGTGCCAGCACTATGACAGGGGGGCGGGGCTACACCTTC
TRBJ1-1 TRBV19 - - CASSVGGIMVEAFF TGTGCCAGTAGCGTTGGGGGTATTATGGTTGAAGCTTTCTTT
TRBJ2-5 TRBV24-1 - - CATSDPSRETQYF TGTGCCACCAGTGATCCCAGTCGGGAGACCCAGTACTTC
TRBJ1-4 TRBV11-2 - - CASSSNTGREKLFF TGTGCCAGCAGCAGTAACACAGGTCGTGAAAAACTGTTTTTT
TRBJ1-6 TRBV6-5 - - CASKPVHNSPLHF TGTGCCAGCAAGCCAGTACATAATTCACCCCTCCACTTT
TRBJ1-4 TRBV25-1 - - CASSESYRVNEKLFF TGTGCCAGCAGTGAATCGTACAGGGTTAATGAAAAACTGTTTTTT
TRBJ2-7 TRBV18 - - CASSPRAGARRSEQYF TGTGCCAGCTCACCACGGGCGGGGGCCCGGCGTTCCGAGCAGTACTTC
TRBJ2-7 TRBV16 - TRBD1 CASSPGQGRDEQYF TGTGCCAGCAGCCCCGGACAGGGACGGGACGAGCAGTACTTC
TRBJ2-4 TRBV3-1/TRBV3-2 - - CASSQDRRDWSWDKNIQYF TGTGCCAGCAGCCAAGACCGTAGGGATTGGAGTTGGGACAAAAACATTCAGTACTTC
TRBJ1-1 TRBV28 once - CASSPIGATFKNTEAFF TGTGCCAGCAGCCCCATCGGGGCTACATTCAAGAACACTGAAGCTTTCTTT
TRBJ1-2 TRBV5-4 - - CASSSMGGNYGYTF TGTGCCAGCAGCTCGATGGGAGGAAACTATGGCTACACCTTC
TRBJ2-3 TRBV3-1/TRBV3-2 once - CASSQDGARTDTQYF TGTGCCAGCAGCCAAGATGGGGCTCGCACAGATACGCAGTATTTT
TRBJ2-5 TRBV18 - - CASSPGEQETQYF TGTGCCAGCTCACCCGGGGAACAAGAGACCCAGTACTTC
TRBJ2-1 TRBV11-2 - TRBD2 CASSSIIILAGQQFF TGTGCCAGCAGCTCCATCATAATCCTAGCGGGGCAGCAGTTCTTC
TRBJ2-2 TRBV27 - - CASRPRAPGELFF TGTGCCAGCAGACCCAGGGCGCCCGGGGAGCTGTTTTTT